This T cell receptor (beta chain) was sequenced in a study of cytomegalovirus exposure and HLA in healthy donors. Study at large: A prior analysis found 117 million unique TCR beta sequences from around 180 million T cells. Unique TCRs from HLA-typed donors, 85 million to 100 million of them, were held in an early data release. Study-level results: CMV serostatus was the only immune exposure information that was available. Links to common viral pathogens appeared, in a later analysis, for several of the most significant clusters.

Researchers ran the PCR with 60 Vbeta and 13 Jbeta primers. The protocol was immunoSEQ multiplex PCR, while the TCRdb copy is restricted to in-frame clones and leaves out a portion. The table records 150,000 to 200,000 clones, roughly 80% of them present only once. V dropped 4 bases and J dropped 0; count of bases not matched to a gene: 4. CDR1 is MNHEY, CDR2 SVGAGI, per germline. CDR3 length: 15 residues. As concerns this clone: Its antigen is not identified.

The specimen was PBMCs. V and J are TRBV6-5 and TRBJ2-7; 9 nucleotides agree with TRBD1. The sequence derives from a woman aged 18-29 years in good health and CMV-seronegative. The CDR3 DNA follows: TGTGCCAGCAGTTCGGGGACAGGGAGCTCCTACGAGCAGTACGTC. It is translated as CASSSGTGSSYEQYV.